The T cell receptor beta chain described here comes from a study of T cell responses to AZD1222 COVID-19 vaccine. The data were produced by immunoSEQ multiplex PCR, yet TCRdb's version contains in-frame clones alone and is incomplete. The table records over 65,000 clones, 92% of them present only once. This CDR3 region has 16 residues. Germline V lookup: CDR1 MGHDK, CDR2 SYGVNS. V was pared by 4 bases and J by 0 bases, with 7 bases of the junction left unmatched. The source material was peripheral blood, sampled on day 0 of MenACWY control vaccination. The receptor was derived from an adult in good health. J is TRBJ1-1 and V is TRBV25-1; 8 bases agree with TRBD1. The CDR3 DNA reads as TGTGCCAGCAGTGCTAACAGGGGGGGGATGAACACTGAAGCTTTCTTT. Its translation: CASSANRGGMNTEAFF.